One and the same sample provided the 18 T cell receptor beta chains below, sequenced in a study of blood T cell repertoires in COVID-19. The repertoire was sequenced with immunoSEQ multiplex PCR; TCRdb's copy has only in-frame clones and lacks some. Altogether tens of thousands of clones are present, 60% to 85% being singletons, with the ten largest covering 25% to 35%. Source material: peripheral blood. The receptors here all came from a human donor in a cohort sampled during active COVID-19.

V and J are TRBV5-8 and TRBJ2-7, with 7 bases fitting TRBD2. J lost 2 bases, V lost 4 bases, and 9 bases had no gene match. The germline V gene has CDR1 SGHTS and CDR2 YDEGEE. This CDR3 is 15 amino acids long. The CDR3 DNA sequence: TGTGCCAGCAGCCCGCGAGGACTAGGTCCCTACGAGCAGTACTTC. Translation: CASSPRGLGPYEQYF.

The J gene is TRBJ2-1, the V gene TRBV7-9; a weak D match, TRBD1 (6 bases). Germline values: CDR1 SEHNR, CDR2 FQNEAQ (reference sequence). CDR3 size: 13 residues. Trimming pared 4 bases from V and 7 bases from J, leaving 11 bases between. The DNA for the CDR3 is TGTGCCAGCAGCTCCAGGGGTACAAATGAGCAGTTCTTC. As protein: CASSSRGTNEQFF.

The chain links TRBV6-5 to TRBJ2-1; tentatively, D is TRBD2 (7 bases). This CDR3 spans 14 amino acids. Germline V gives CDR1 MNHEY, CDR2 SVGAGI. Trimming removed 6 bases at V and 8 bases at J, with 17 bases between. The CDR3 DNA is TGTGCCAGCAGGCCCCCGGGGGGCCGCGATGAGCAGTTCTTC. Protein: CASRPPGGRDEQFF.

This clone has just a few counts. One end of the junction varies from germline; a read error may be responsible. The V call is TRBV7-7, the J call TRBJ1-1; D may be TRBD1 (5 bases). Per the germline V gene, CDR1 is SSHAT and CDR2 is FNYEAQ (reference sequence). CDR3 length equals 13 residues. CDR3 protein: CASSLGEGTEAFF. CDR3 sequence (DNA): TGTGCTAGCAGCTTAGGGGAGGGGACTGAAGCTTTCTTT.

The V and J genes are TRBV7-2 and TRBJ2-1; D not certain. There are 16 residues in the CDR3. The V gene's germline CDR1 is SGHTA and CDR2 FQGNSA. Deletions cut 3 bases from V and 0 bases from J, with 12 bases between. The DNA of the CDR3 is TGTGCCAGCAGCTTGACTCTTATTAGCTCCTACAATGAGCAGTTCTTC. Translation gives CASSLTLISSYNEQFF.

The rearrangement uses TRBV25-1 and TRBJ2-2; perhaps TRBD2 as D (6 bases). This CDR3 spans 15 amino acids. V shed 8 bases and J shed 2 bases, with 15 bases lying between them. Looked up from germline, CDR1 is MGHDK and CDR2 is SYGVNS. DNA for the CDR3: TGTGCCAGCGGACAAACGGGGGTTAACACCGGGGAGCTGTTTTTT. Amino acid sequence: CASGQTGVNTGELFF.

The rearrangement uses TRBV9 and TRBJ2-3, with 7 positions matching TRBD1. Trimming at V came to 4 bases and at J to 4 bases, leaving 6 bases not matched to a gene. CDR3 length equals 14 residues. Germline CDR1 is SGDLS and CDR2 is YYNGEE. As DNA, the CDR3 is TGTGCCAGCAGCCGGGACAGCGGCCCAGATACGCAGTATTTT. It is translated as CASSRDSGPDTQYF.

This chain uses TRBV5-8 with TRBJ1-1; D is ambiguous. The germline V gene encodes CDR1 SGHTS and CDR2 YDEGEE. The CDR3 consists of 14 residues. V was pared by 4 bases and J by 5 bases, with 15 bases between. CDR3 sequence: CASSQRAGLTEAFF. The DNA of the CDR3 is TGTGCCAGCAGCCAGAGAGCGGGCTTGACTGAAGCTTTCTTT.

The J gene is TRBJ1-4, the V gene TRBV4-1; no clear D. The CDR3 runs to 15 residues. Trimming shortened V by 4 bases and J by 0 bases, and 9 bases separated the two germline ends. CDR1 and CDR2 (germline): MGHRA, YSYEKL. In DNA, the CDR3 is TGCGCCAGCAGCCTCCACAGTGCAACTAATGAAAAACTGTTTTTT. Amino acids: CASSLHSATNEKLFF.

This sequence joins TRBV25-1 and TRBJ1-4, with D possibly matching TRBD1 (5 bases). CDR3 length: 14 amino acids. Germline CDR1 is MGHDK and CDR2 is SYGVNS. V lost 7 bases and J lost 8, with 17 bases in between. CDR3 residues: CASTQEGMREKLFF. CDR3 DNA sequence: TGTGCCAGCACCCAGGAGGGGATGAGGGAAAAACTGTTTTTT.

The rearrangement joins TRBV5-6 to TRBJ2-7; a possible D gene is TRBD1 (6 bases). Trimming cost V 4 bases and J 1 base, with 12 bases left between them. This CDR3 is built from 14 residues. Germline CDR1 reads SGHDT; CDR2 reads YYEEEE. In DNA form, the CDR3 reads TGTGCCAGCAGCCTCAGGGGAACGTCCTACGAGCAGTACTTC. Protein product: CASSLRGTSYEQYF.

CDR3 in amino acids: CASSILLAGSPGQYF. CDR3 bases: TGTGCCAGCAGTATCCTACTAGCGGGTTCCCCGGGGCAGTACTTC. This sequence joins TRBV28 and TRBJ2-7, with TRBD2 identical over 9 bases. V was clipped by 5 bases and J by 9 bases; unmatched bases: 14. Germline CDR1 is MDHEN and CDR2 is SYDVKM. The CDR3 consists of 15 residues. Looking up the rest from reference TRBV28 and TRBJ2-7 gives the full variable domain: DVKVTQSSRYLVKRTGEKVFLECVQDMDHENMFWYRQDPGLGLRLIYFSYDVKMKEKGDIPEGYSVSREKKERFSLILESASTNQTSMYLCASSILLAGSPGQYFGPGTRLTVT.

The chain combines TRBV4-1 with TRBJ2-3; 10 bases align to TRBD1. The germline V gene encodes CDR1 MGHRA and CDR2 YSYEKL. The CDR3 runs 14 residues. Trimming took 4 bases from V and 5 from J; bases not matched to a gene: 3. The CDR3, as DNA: TGCGCCAGCAGCCTCCGGGACAGGGGAGATACGCAGTATTTT. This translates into CASSLRDRGDTQYF.

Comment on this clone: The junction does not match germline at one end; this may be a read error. The CDR3 loop reads CASSYFPGPRGKMVDF. CDR3 DNA: TGTGCCAGCAGTTACTTCCCCGGTCCGCGGGGGAAGATGGTGGACTTC. The chain employs TRBV6-2 or TRBV6-3 and TRBJ2-5; 7 positions match TRBD2. From germline, CDR1 is MNHEY and CDR2 SVGEGT. The CDR3 covers 16 residues.

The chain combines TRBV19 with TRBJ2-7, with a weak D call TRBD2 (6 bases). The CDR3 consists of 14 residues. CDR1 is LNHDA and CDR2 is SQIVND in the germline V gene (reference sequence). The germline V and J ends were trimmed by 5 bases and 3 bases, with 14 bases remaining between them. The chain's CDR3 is CASSLDSGGYEQYF. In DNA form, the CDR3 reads TGTGCCAGTAGTCTGGACTCCGGGGGCTACGAGCAGTACTTC.

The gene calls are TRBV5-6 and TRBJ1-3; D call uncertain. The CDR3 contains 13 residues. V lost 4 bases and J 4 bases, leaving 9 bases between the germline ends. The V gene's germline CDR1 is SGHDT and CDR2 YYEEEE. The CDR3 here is CASSAREGNTIYF. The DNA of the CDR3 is TGTGCCAGCAGCGCTCGAGAAGGAAACACCATATATTTT.

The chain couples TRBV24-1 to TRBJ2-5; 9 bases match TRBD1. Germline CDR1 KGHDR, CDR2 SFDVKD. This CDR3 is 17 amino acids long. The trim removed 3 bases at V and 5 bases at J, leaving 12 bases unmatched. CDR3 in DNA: TGTGCCACCAGTGATCCCCCTGGGACAGGGACTGAGGAGACCCAGTACTTC. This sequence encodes CATSDPPGTGTEETQYF.

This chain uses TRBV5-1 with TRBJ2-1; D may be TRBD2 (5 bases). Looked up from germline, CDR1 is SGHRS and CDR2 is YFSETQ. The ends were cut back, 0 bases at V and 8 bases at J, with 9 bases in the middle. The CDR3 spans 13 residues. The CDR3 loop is CASSLVSEHEQFF. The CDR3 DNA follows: TGCGCCAGCAGCTTGGTTAGCGAGCATGAGCAGTTCTTC. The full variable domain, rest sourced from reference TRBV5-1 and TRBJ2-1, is KAGVTQTPRYLIKTRGQQVTLSCSPISGHRSVSWYQQTPGQGLQFLFEYFSETQRNKGNFPGRFSGRQFSNSRSEMNVSTLELGDSALYLCASSLVSEHEQFFGPGTRLTVL.